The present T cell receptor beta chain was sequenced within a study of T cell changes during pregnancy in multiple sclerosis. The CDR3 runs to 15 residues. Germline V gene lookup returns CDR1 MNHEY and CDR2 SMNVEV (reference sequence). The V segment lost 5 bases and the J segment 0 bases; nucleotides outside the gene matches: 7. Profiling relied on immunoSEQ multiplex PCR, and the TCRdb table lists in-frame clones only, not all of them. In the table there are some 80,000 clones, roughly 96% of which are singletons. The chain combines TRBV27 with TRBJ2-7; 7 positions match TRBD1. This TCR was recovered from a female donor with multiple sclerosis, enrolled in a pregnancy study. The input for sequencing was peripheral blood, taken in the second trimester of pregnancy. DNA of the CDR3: TGTGCCAGCAGTGCCCGACAGGGTTTCTCCTACGAGCAGTACTTC. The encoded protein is CASSARQGFSYEQYF.